The entry below gives a single T cell receptor (beta chain) sequence along with its context. Per germline, CDR1 SGHAT and CDR2 FQNNGV. CDR3 length: 15 residues. The trim removed 5 bases at V and 1 base at J, leaving 7 bases unmatched. This entry is derived from a study of blood T cell repertoires in COVID-19. Per the study methods: It was from reference gene primer amplification that nucleated cell counts were estimated. TCRdb keeps only in-frame clones here, not all; method: immunoSEQ multiplex PCR. V, J and clone size derive from that table, while D and trimming were established from the DNA sequence. The data hold 200,000 to 250,000 clones, with 85% to 90% observed a single time.

Material: peripheral blood. The chain is built from TRBV11-2 and TRBJ2-7; 8 bases line up with TRBD2. The receptor was derived from a man in his late teens or twenties with active or convalescent COVID-19. The chain's CDR3 is CASSRAGGASYEQYF. In nucleotides, the CDR3 is TGTGCCAGCAGCCGGGCGGGGGGCGCGTCCTACGAGCAGTACTTC.